A single sample gave rise to the 29 T cell receptor beta chains below, sequenced in a study of blood T cell repertoires in COVID-19. Data came from immunoSEQ multiplex PCR; TCRdb stores just in-frame clones and leaves some out. The table lists 240,000 or so clones, 86% of them singletons. Sequences were obtained from peripheral blood. These receptors all come from a man aged 55 to 70 with acute or convalescent COVID-19.

This chain connects TRBV5-6 to TRBJ1-3; D is ambiguous. Between the trimmed V and J ends, which lost 0 bases and 0 bases, there was a span of 4 bases. This CDR3 comprises 14 residues. In germline, CDR1 is SGHDT, CDR2 YYEEEE. This CDR3 reads CASSLDGSGNTIYF. CDR3 DNA sequence: TGTGCCAGCAGCTTGGACGGCTCTGGAAACACCATATATTTT.

The V call is TRBV27, the J call TRBJ2-1, with a tentative D call TRBD1 (5 bases). The germline V and J ends were trimmed by 4 bases and 7 bases, with 8 bases remaining between them. Germline V gene lookup returns CDR1 MNHEY and CDR2 SMNVEV (reference sequence). This CDR3 comprises 12 residues. The CDR3 sequence is CASSSQGNEQFF. The CDR3 DNA is TGTGCCAGCAGTTCCCAGGGAAATGAGCAGTTCTTC.

Note on this clone: Other nucleotide sequences from this sample produce the same CDR3. This chain links TRBV11-3 with TRBJ2-1, with TRBD2 matching 9 bases. The V and J ends lost 2 bases and 6 bases, in that order; junction bases with no gene match: 2. Germline assignment: CDR1 SGHNT and CDR2 YENEEA. The CDR3 spans 14 residues. Here the CDR3 reads CASSLTSGPNEQFF. The CDR3 nucleotides are TGTGCCAGCAGCTTAACTAGCGGGCCCAATGAGCAGTTCTTC.

This chain links TRBV3-1 (or the pseudogene TRBV3-2) with TRBJ2-7, with 12 bases identical to TRBD1. This CDR3 has 14 amino acids. CDR1 is LGHDT, CDR2 YNNKEL, per germline (reference sequence). Unmatched junction bases numbered 4, after V lost 6 bases and J lost 4 bases. The CDR3: CASSLGQGAYEQYF. The CDR3 DNA follows: TGTGCCAGCAGTCTGGGACAGGGGGCTTACGAGCAGTACTTC.

This clone was found a few times. The chain employs TRBV5-5 and TRBJ1-5; the match to TRBD1 covers 7 bases. Germline V gene data show CDR1 as SGHKS and CDR2 as YYEKEE (reference sequence). The CDR3 spans 15 residues. J gave up 4 bases and V 2 bases, and 6 bases lay outside the gene matches. The CDR3 protein is CASSFSGQPNQPQHF. CDR3 DNA: TGTGCCAGCAGCTTCTCGGGACAGCCTAATCAGCCCCAGCATTTT.

The rearrangement joins TRBV4-2 to TRBJ1-1; tentatively, D is TRBD1 (5 bases). The CDR3 covers 14 residues. Germline V gene data show CDR1 as LGHNA and CDR2 as YNFKEQ. The V end lost 0 bases, the J end lost 6 bases, and 11 bases lay between the germline ends. Here the CDR3 reads CASSQEGGYPEAFF. Written as DNA, the CDR3 is TGTGCCAGCAGCCAAGAGGGGGGGTACCCTGAAGCTTTCTTT.

As concerns this clone: The identical CDR3 is also encoded by other nucleotide sequences in the sample. V is TRBV5-1 and J is TRBJ1-2; a weak D match, TRBD1 (6 bases). V lost 0 bases and J lost 6, with 9 bases in between. In germline, CDR1 is SGHRS, CDR2 YFSETQ. The CDR3 runs to 13 residues. The CDR3 here is CASSLEGVDGYTF. In DNA, the CDR3 is TGCGCCAGCAGCTTGGAGGGGGTCGATGGCTACACCTTC.

CDR3 residues: CASSPWTGSNTGELFF. For the CDR3, the DNA is TGTGCCAGCAGCCCATGGACAGGATCGAACACCGGGGAGCTGTTTTTT. The chain uses TRBV4-2 and TRBJ2-2; 7 bases agree with TRBD1. The CDR3 length is 16 residues. The germline CDR1 and CDR2 sequences are LGHNA and YNFKEQ. J lost 0 bases, V lost 4 bases, and 5 bases had no gene match.

The sample holds a few counts of this clone. The chain links TRBV4-1 to TRBJ1-1; no clear D. Trimming left V 1 base short and J 2 bases short, with 17 bases between. Germline lookup yields CDR1 MGHRA and CDR2 YSYEKL. The CDR3 contains 17 residues. In DNA, the CDR3 is TGCGCCAGCAGCCAAGGTGGCTTTGGCGGATTTAACACTGAAGCTTTCTTT. Its translation is CASSQGGFGGFNTEAFF.

The rearrangement joins TRBV4-3 to TRBJ1-2; 8 bases map to TRBD1. CDR1 and CDR2 (germline): LGHNA, YSLEER. The V gene end was trimmed by 0 bases and the J gene end by 8 bases; junction bases not matched to a gene: 11. The CDR3 covers 16 residues. CDR3 sequence: CASSQDGSRGLEGYTF. DNA for the CDR3: TGCGCCAGCAGCCAAGATGGGTCCAGGGGGCTGGAAGGCTACACCTTC.

The rearrangement uses TRBV19 and TRBJ2-7, with a possible D match to TRBD2 (6 bases). This CDR3 is 13 amino acids long. Germline assignment: CDR1 LNHDA and CDR2 SQIVND (reference sequence). The V and J ends lost 2 bases and 7 bases respectively, with 12 bases between them. Here the CDR3 DNA reads TGTGCCAGTAGTATACAGTCGGGGGAAGAGCAGTACTTC. This gives the protein CASSIQSGEEQYF.

This chain joins TRBV5-1 and TRBJ2-7, with 11 bases fitting TRBD2. Germline CDR1 reads SGHRS; CDR2 reads YFSETQ. J was trimmed by 3 bases and V by 4 bases; bases with no gene match: 6. The CDR3 runs 15 residues. CDR3 sequence reads: CASSPIGTSGYEQYF. The CDR3 bases are TGCGCCAGCAGCCCTATCGGGACTAGCGGCTACGAGCAGTACTTC.

This rearrangement joins TRBV28 to TRBJ2-3, with no clear D. The germline CDR1 and CDR2 sequences are MDHEN and SYDVKM. The CDR3 consists of 12 residues. Trimming took 2 bases from V and 7 from J, leaving 7 bases between them. CDR3 region: CASSLLTYTQYF. CDR3 bases: TGTGCCAGCAGTTTACTGACTTATACGCAGTATTTT.

The rearrangement links TRBV15 to TRBJ1-1; TRBD1 is a possible D gene (5 bases). CDR1 is LNHNV and CDR2 is YYDKDF in the germline V gene (reference sequence). Trimming cost V 9 bases and J 0 bases, with 11 bases left between them. The CDR3 runs to 13 residues. The DNA of the CDR3 is TGTGCCACAAGGGGTGGCTTGAACACTGAAGCTTTCTTT. Its protein is CATRGGLNTEAFF. Based on the CDR3 plus reference TRBV15 and TRBJ1-1, the full variable domain is DAMVIQNPRYQVTQFGKPVTLSCSQTLNHNVMYWYQQKSSQAPKLLFHYYDKDFNNEADTPDNFQSRRPNTSFCFLDIRSPGLGDTAMYLCATRGGLNTEAFFGQGTRLTVV.

This chain uses TRBV18 with TRBJ1-1; TRBD1 matches at 7 bases. This CDR3 is 14 amino acids long. The germline gives CDR1 KGHSH, CDR2 LQKENI. With V trimmed by 2 bases and J by 5 bases, 5 bases remained unmatched. As DNA, the CDR3 is TGTGCCAGCTCACCAGGGACAGATGTTACTGAAGCTTTCTTT. Its protein is CASSPGTDVTEAFF.

This chain joins TRBV5-5 and TRBJ2-5; TRBD1 is a possible D gene (6 bases). Germline-derived CDR1 and CDR2 are SGHKS and YYEKEE (reference sequence). The V gene lost 0 bases and the J gene lost 4 bases, with 13 bases spanning the gap. The CDR3 spans 15 residues. The DNA for the CDR3 is TGTGCCAGCAGCTTGGCGCGGACAGAGGGAGAGACCCAGTACTTC. Encoded protein: CASSLARTEGETQYF.

The gene calls are TRBV2 and TRBJ2-5; 15 nucleotides line up with TRBD2. In germline, CDR1 is SNHLY, CDR2 FYNNEI. V lost 5 bases to trimming and J lost 5 bases; unmatched junction nucleotides: 9. This CDR3 contains 17 residues. CDR3 nucleotide sequence: TGTGCCAGCAGTTCCCGGACTAGCGGGAGGGCAAGGGAGACCCAGTACTTC. This encodes CASSSRTSGRARETQYF. Full variable domain (rest looked up from reference TRBV2 and TRBJ2-5): EPEVTQTPSHQVTQMGQEVILRCVPISNHLYFYWYRQILGQKVEFLVSFYNNEISEKSEIFDDQFSVERPDGSNFTLKIRSTKLEDSAMYFCASSSRTSGRARETQYFGPGTRLLVL.

The chain combines TRBV19 with TRBJ1-1; 8 bases are shared with TRBD1. CDR1 is LNHDA, CDR2 SQIVND, per germline (reference sequence). J was trimmed by 5 bases and V by 3 bases; bases with no gene match: 8. This CDR3 has 15 residues. The CDR3 DNA sequence: TGTGCCAGTAGTATCCGAGACAGGGGAGGTACTGAAGCTTTCTTT. The encoded protein is CASSIRDRGGTEAFF.

This clone was picked up a small number of times. The rearrangement links TRBV11-3 to TRBJ2-2; 10 nucleotides agree with TRBD1. The CDR3 contains 19 residues. V shed 2 bases, J shed 6 bases, and the junction held 15 bases outside the gene matches. Germline V CDR1 and CDR2: SGHNT, YENEEA. CDR3 in amino acids: CASSLNPGQGRVRPGELFF. CDR3 DNA: TGTGCCAGCAGCTTAAACCCGGGACAGGGGCGTGTAAGGCCCGGGGAGCTGTTTTTT.

This sequence joins TRBV28 and TRBJ1-5, with a possible D match to TRBD1 (6 bases). V was cut by 6 bases and J by 0 bases, with 12 bases left in between. Per germline, CDR1 MDHEN and CDR2 SYDVKM. CDR3 size: 15 residues. The DNA for the CDR3 is TGTGCCAGCAGCATTTGGGACAATAGCAATCAGCCCCAGCATTTT. Protein: CASSIWDNSNQPQHF. The whole variable domain, remainder taken from reference TRBV28 and TRBJ1-5, is DVKVTQSSRYLVKRTGEKVFLECVQDMDHENMFWYRQDPGLGLRLIYFSYDVKMKEKGDIPEGYSVSREKKERFSLILESASTNQTSMYLCASSIWDNSNQPQHFGDGTRLSIL.

This clone was observed once. This chain joins TRBV5-5 and TRBJ2-1; 9 bases are shared with TRBD2. Germline V gene data show CDR1 as SGHKS and CDR2 as YYEKEE (reference sequence). The CDR3 length is 17 residues. With V trimmed by 0 bases and J by 9 bases, 13 bases remained unmatched. The CDR3 DNA follows: TGTGCCAGCAGCTTGGACCCTACCAGCGGGAGGATGGGTGAGCAGTTCTTC. Residues: CASSLDPTSGRMGEQFF.

The chain couples TRBV6-5 to TRBJ2-7; tentative D call: TRBD2 (6 bases). The V end lost 5 bases, the J end lost 6 bases, and 14 bases lay between the germline ends. This CDR3 has 13 residues. CDR1 is MNHEY and CDR2 is SVGAGI in the germline V gene. The DNA for the CDR3 is TGTGCCAGCAGTAGAATGGAGGGAGGCGAGCAGTACTTC. The encoded protein is CASSRMEGGEQYF.

The chain has TRBV7-3 and TRBJ2-2; 12 bases fit TRBD2. Germline assignment: CDR1 SGHTA and CDR2 FQGTGA. This CDR3 contains 16 residues. Trimming cost V 3 bases and J 4 bases; bases outside gene matches: 3. The CDR3 region has the DNA TGTGCCAGCAGCTTGGGACTAGCGGGCCTCACCGGGGAGCTGTTTTTT. Encoded protein: CASSLGLAGLTGELFF.

The chain joins TRBV5-4 to TRBJ1-2, with 8 bases that match TRBD1. V lost 4 bases and J lost 5; bases outside the gene matches: 10. CDR3 length: 15 amino acids. Germline values: CDR1 SGHNT, CDR2 YYREEE (reference sequence). CDR3 sequence reads: CASSPGGQGRYGYTF. For the CDR3, the DNA is TGTGCCAGCAGCCCTGGCGGACAGGGCAGATATGGCTACACCTTC.

The chain recombines TRBV6-1 with TRBJ1-6; perhaps TRBD1 as D (5 bases). CDR3 length: 16 residues. The V gene lost 2 bases and the J gene lost 5 bases, with 13 bases spanning the gap. Germline values: CDR1 MNHNS, CDR2 SASEGT. CDR3 protein: CASSERARANNSPLHF. The CDR3 nucleotides are TGTGCCAGCAGTGAAAGGGCCAGGGCCAATAATTCACCCCTCCACTTT.

The chain is built from TRBV28 and TRBJ2-2; 7 positions match TRBD2. Germline lookup yields CDR1 MDHEN and CDR2 SYDVKM. This CDR3 contains 15 residues. V lost 8 bases, J lost 5 bases, and 11 bases stayed unmatched. CDR3 residues: CASWEGWGGTGELFF. In nucleotides, the CDR3 is TGTGCCAGCTGGGAGGGGTGGGGCGGAACCGGGGAGCTGTTTTTT.

This clone was seen just once. The genes are TRBV7-2 and TRBJ2-1; 7 nucleotides line up with TRBD1. The CDR3 runs 17 residues. Germline values: CDR1 SGHTA, CDR2 FQGNSA. V was clipped by 1 base and J by 0 bases; unmatched bases: 6. The CDR3 here is CASSLVGGRSSYNEQFF. The CDR3 DNA is TGTGCCAGCAGCTTAGTAGGGGGCCGAAGCTCCTACAATGAGCAGTTCTTC.

The chain couples TRBV7-6 to TRBJ1-3, with D unclear. The CDR3 length is 15 residues. The germline V gene encodes CDR1 SGHVS and CDR2 FNYEAQ. V gave up 0 bases and J gave up 2 bases, with 8 bases separating them. The CDR3 here is CASSLAKQPGNTIYF. The CDR3 DNA sequence: TGTGCCAGCAGCTTAGCTAAACAGCCTGGAAACACCATATATTTT.

CDR3 sequence (DNA): TGTGCCAGCAGCTTAGAACAGGGTTACGAGCAGTACTTC. Protein: CASSLEQGYEQYF. The rearrangement links TRBV7-2 to TRBJ2-7; D may be TRBD1 (6 bases). Trimming took off 1 base at V and 4 bases at J, with 8 bases between the two ends. This CDR3 has 13 amino acids. In germline, CDR1 is SGHTA, CDR2 FQGNSA.